This T cell receptor beta chain was found in a study of T-cell reconstitution after alpha-beta-depleted transplantation in children. Notes on the study in general: Some patients' high day-60 TCRbeta diversity was attributed to recipient cells surviving conditioning.

This clonotype was seen more than once but under ten times. Its matching antigen is unknown. This CDR3 region has 14 residues. V was shortened by 0 bases and J by 7 bases, with 9 bases between the two germline ends. Unique molecular identifiers featured in how the TCRbeta library was prepared. TCRdb ran MiXCR on the PCR reads and lists one entry per CDR3 protein. The top ten clones hold about 4.6% of a sample with 700,000 to 850,000 distinct CDR3 sequences, under 20% of them seen once. This chain links TRBV12-3 or TRBV12-4 with TRBJ2-2, with D perhaps TRBD2 (5 bases). This sequence originates from a male patient younger than 18 who had a stem cell transplant for acute lymphoblastic leukemia, so the T cells may come from the graft donor. Sequenced here: PBMCs, mostly from graft donor cells, sampled 360 days after TCRalphabeta/CD19-depleted stem cell transplant. CDR3 in amino acids: CASSLAGAIGELFF. In DNA, the CDR3 is TGTGCCAGCAGTTTAGCGGGAGCAATCGGGGAGCTGTTTTTT.